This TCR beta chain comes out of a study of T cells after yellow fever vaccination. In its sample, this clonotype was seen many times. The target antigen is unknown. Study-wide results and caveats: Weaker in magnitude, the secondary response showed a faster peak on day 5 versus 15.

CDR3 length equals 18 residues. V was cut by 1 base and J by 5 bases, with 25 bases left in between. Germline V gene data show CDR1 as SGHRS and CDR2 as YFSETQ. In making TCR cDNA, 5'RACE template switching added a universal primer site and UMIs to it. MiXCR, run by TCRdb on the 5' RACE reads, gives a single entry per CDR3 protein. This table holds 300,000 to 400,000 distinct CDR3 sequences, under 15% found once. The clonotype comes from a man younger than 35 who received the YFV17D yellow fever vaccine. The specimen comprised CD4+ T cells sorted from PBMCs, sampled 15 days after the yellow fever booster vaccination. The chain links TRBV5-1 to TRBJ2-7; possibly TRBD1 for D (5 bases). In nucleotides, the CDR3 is TGCGCCAGCAGCTTGCCCCAGCGCAGGAAGGGGATAATGGACGAGCAGTACTTC. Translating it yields CASSLPQRRKGIMDEQYF.